This TCR beta chain was captured by sequencing in a study of T cells in Graves' hyperthyroidism and ophthalmopathy. From RNA transcripts, TCR beta CDR3 regions were amplified. First-round RT-PCR targeting the TCR CDR3 was performed with the HTBI primer set. Using its own MiXCR run on the multiplex PCR reads, TCRdb lists one record per CDR3 protein. The repertoire has about 330,000 distinct CDR3 sequences, about an eighth of them found once; the top ten carry approximately 35%. Trimming left V 0 bases short and J 9 bases short, with 18 bases between. From germline, CDR1 is SNHLY and CDR2 FYNNEI. This CDR3 region has 16 residues. For ophthalmopathy patients, the Clinical Activity Score was at least 3 and the NOSPECS grade at least 4; duration was under 3 months.

The clonotype was recovered from a woman in her 40s with Graves' ophthalmopathy. The J gene is TRBJ2-1, the V gene TRBV2; unclear D gene. Sequencing was performed on blood. CDR3 loop: CASSEALQWPKGEQFF. The CDR3 nucleotides are TGTGCCAGCAGTGAAGCGCTTCAGTGGCCCAAGGGTGAGCAGTTCTTC.